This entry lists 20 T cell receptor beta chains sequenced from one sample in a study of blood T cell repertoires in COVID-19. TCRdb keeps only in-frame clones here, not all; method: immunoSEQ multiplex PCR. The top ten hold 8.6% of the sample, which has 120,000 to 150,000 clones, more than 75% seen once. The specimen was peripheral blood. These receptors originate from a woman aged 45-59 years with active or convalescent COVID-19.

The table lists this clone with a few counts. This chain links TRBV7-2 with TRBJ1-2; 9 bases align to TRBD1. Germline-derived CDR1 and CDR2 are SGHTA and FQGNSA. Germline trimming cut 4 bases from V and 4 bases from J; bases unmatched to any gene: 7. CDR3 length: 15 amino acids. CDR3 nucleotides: TGTGCCAGCAGCTCTGGGACAGGGTCTCCCTATGGCTACACCTTC. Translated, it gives CASSSGTGSPYGYTF.

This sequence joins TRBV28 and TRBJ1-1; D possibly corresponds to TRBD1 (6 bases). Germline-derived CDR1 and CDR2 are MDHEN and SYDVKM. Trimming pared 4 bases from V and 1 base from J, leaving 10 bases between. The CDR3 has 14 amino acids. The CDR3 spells CASSSGAQNTEAFF. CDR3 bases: TGTGCCAGCAGTTCAGGGGCGCAGAACACTGAAGCTTTCTTT.

CDR3 amino acids: CATSRDVGQGNEQFF. CDR3 bases: TGTGCCACCAGCAGAGATGTGGGACAGGGAAATGAGCAGTTCTTC. The chain carries TRBV15 and TRBJ2-1; the match to TRBD1 covers 9 bases. V lost 0 bases, J lost 7 bases, and 4 bases stayed unmatched. Looked up from germline, CDR1 is LNHNV and CDR2 is YYDKDF (reference sequence). CDR3 length: 15 residues.

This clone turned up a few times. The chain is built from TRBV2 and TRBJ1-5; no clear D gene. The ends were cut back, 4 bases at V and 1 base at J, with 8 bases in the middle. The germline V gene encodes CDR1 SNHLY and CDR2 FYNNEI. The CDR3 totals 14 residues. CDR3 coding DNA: TGTGCCAGCAGTGGACCTAGAAGCAATCAGCCCCAGCATTTT. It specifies CASSGPRSNQPQHF.

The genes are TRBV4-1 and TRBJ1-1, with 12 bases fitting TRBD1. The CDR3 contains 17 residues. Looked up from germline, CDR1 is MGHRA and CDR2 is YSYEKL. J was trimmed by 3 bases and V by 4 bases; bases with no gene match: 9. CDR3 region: CASSPLGQGAQDTEAFF. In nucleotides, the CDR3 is TGCGCCAGCAGCCCCTTGGGACAGGGGGCGCAGGACACTGAAGCTTTCTTT.

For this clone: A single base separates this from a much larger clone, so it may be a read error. The CDR3 sequence: CASSPQNTGELFF. DNA of the CDR3: TGTGCCAGCAGCCCACAGAACACCGGGGAGCTGTTTTTT. The chain recombines TRBV6-2 or TRBV6-3 with TRBJ2-2; no clear D. The V end lost 6 bases, the J end lost 1 base, and 6 bases lay between the germline ends. The CDR3 contains 13 residues. Germline lookup yields CDR1 MNHEY and CDR2 SVGEGT.

The CDR3 nucleotides are TGTGCCAGCTCACACCAACCGGTCTCGGGGGGCGCTGGAAACACCATATATTTT. It codes for CASSHQPVSGGAGNTIYF. This chain connects TRBV18 to TRBJ1-3, with D possibly being TRBD1 (6 bases). CDR1 KGHSH and CDR2 LQKENI come from the germline V gene. The V gene lost 4 bases and the J gene lost 2 bases, with 21 bases spanning the gap. This CDR3 is 18 amino acids long.

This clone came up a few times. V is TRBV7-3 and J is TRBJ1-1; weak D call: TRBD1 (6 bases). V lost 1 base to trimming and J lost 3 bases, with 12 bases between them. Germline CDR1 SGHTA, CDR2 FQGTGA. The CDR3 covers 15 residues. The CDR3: CASSLKGGRDTEAFF. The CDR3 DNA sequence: TGTGCCAGCAGCTTAAAGGGGGGGCGCGACACTGAAGCTTTCTTT.

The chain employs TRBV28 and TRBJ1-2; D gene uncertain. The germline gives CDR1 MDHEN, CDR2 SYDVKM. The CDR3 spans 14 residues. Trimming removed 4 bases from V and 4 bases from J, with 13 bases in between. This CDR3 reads CASSSPAGGYGYTF. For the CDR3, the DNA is TGTGCCAGCAGTTCTCCCGCGGGAGGCTATGGCTACACCTTC.

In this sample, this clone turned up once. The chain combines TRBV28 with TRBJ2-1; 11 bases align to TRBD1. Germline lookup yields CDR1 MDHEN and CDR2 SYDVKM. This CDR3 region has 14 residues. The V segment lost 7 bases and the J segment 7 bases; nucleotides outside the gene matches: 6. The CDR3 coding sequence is TGTGCCAGCATTAGCGGACAGGGGGCTAATGAGCAGTTCTTC. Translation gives CASISGQGANEQFF.

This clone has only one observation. This CDR3 reads CASSPSGVVETQYF. CDR3 DNA: TGTGCCAGTAGTCCTAGCGGGGTTGTGGAGACCCAGTACTTC. The chain joins TRBV19 to TRBJ2-5; TRBD2 aligns across 9 bases. The germline V gene has CDR1 LNHDA and CDR2 SQIVND (reference sequence). J lost 5 bases, V lost 5 bases, and 6 bases had no gene match. The length of the CDR3 is 14 residues.

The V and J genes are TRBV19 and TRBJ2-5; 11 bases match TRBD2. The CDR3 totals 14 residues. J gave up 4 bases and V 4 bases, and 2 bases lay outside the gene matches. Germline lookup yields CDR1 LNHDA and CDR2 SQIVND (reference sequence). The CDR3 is CASSRTSGRETQYF. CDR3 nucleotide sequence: TGTGCCAGTAGTAGAACTAGCGGGAGAGAGACCCAGTACTTC.

This CDR3 reads CASSLGEWRQVNTEAFF. The CDR3 coding sequence is TGTGCCAGCAGCTTAGGGGAATGGAGACAGGTTAACACTGAAGCTTTCTTT. This sequence joins TRBV13 and TRBJ1-1, with D perhaps TRBD1 (6 bases). Trimming shortened V by 0 bases and J by 2 bases, and 16 bases separated the two germline ends. There are 17 residues in the CDR3. Germline lookup yields CDR1 PRHDT and CDR2 FYEKMQ (reference sequence). The complete variable domain, with remaining parts taken from reference TRBV13 and TRBJ1-1, reads AAGVIQSPRHLIKEKRETATLKCYPIPRHDTVYWYQQGPGQDPQFLISFYEKMQSDKGSIPDRFSAQQFSDYHSELNMSSLELGDSALYFCASSLGEWRQVNTEAFFGQGTRLTVV.

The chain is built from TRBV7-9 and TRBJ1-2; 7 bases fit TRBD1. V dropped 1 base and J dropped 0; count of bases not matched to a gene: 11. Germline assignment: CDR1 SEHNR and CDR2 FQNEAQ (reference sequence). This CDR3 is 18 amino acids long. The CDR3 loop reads CASSLGFGDRTSNYGYTF. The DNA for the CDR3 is TGTGCCAGCAGCTTAGGTTTTGGGGACAGAACCTCTAACTATGGCTACACCTTC.

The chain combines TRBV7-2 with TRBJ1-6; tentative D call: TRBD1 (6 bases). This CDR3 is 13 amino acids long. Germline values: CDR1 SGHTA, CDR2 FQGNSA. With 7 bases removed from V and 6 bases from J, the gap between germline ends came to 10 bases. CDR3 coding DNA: TGTGCCAGCAACAGGGAGGGTAATTCACCCCTCCACTTT. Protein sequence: CASNREGNSPLHF.

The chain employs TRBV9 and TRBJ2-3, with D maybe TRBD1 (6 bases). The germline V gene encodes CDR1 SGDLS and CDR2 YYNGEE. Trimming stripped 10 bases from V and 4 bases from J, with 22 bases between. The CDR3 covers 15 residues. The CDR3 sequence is CASGERVNRADTQYF. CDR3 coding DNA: TGTGCCTCCGGCGAAAGGGTGAACAGGGCAGATACGCAGTATTTT. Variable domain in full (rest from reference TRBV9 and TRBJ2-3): DSGVTQTPKHLITATGQRVTLRCSPRSGDLSVYWYQQSLDQGLQFLIQYYNGEERAKGNILERFSAQQFPDLHSELNLSSLELGDSALYFCASGERVNRADTQYFGPGTRLTVL.

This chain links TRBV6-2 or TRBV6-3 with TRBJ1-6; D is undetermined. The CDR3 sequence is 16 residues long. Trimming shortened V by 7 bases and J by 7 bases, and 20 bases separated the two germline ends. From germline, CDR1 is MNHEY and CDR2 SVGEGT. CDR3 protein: CASTPLRFGRNSPLHF. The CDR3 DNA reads TGTGCCAGCACCCCGTTGCGTTTTGGTCGAAATTCACCCCTCCACTTT.

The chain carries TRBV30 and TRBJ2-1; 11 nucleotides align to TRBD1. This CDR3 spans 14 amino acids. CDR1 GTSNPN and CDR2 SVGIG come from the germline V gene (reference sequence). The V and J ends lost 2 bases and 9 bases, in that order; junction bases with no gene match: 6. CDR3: CAWSTGQGVGEQFF. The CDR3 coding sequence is TGTGCCTGGAGTACGGGACAGGGGGTCGGTGAGCAGTTCTTC. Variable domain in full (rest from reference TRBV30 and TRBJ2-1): SQTIHQWPATLVQPVGSPLSLECTVEGTSNPNLYWYRQAAGRGLQLLFYSVGIGQISSEVPQNLSASRPQDRQFILSSKKLLLSDSGFYLCAWSTGQGVGEQFFGPGTRLTVL.

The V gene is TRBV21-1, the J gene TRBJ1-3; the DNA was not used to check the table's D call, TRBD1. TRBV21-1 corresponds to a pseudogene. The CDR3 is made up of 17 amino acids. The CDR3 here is CASSKAKLGRIRNTIYF. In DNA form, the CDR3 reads TGTGCCAGCAGCAAAGCCAAACTTGGCAGGATCCGAAACACCATATATTTT.

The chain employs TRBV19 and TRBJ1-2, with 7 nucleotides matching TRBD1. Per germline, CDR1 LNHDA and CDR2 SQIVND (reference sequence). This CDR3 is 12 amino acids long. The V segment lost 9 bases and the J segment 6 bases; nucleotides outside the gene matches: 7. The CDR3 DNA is TGTGCCAGAGACAGGGTCCCCCATGGCTACACCTTC. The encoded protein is CARDRVPHGYTF.